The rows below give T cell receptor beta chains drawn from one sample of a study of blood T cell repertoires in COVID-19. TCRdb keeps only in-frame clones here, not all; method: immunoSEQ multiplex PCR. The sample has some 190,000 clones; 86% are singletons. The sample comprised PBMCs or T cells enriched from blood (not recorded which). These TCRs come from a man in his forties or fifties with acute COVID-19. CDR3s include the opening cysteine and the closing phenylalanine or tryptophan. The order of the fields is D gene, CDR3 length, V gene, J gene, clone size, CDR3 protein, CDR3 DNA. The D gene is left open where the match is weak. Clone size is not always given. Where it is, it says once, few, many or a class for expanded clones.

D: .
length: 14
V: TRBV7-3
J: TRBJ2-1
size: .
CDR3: CASSFRGTYNEQFF
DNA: TGTGCCAGCAGCTTCCGAGGGACCTACAATGAGCAGTTCTTC

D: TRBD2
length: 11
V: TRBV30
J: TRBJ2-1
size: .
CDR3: CAWSWGGEQFF
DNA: TGTGCCTGGAGCTGGGGGGGGGAGCAGTTCTTC

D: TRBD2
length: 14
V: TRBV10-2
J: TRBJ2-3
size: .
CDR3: CASNSREGADTQYF
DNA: TGCGCCAGCAATTCCCGGGAGGGAGCAGATACGCAGTATTTT

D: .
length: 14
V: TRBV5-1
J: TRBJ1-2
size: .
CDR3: CASSQTDNNYGYTF
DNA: TGCGCCAGCAGCCAGACAGACAATAACTATGGCTACACCTTC

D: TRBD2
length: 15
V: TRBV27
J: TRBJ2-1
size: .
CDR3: CASTPIGGAYNEQFF
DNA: TGTGCCAGCACCCCTATCGGGGGGGCTTACAATGAGCAGTTCTTC

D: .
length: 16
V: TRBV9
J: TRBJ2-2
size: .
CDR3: CASSVYSGLNTGELFF
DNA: TGTGCCAGCAGCGTATACTCGGGACTTAACACCGGGGAGCTGTTTTTT

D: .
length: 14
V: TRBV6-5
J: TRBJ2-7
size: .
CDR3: CAIGNRESSYEQYF
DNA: TGTGCCATAGGTAACCGGGAATCCTCCTACGAGCAGTACTTC

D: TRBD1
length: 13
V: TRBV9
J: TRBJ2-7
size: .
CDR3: CASSGQGSHEQYF
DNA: TGTGCCAGCAGCGGACAGGGAAGTCACGAGCAGTACTTC

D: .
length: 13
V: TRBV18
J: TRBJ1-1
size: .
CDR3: CASSPRLGEEAFF
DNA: TGTGCCAGCTCACCTCGTCTAGGGGAAGAAGCTTTCTTT

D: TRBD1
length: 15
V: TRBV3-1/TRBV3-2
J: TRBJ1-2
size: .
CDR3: CASSHEGQVIDGYTF
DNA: TGTGCCAGCAGCCATGAGGGACAGGTTATTGATGGCTACACCTTC

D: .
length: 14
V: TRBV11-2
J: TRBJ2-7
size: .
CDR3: CASSPSLGLGEQYF
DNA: TGTGCCAGCAGCCCCTCTTTGGGGCTGGGCGAGCAGTACTTC

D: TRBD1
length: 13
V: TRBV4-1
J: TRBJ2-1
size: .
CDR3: CASSRTGENEQFF
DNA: TGCGCCAGCAGCCGGACAGGGGAAAATGAGCAGTTCTTC

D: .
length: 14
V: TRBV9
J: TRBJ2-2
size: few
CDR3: CASSVDRLTGELFF
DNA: TGTGCCAGCAGCGTCGACAGGCTAACCGGGGAGCTGTTTTTT

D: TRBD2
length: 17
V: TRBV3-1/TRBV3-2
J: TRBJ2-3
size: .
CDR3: CASSPSGSGRPTDTQYF
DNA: TGTGCCAGCAGCCCCAGTGGGAGCGGGAGACCCACAGATACGCAGTATTTT

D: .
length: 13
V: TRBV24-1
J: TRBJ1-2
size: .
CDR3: CATSGEIFYGYTF
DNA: TGTGCCACCAGTGGTGAGATTTTCTATGGCTACACCTTC

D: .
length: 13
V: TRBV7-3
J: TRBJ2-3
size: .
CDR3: CASSVGGGDSQYF
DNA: TGTGCCAGCAGTGTGGGTGGAGGAGATTCGCAGTATTTT

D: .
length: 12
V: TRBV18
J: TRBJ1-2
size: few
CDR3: CASSPAGRGYTF
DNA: TGTGCCAGCTCACCAGCAGGGCGCGGCTACACCTTC

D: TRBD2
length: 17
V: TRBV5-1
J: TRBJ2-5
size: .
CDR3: CASSLVSPSGRQETQYF
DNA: TGCGCCAGCAGCTTGGTTTCCCCTAGCGGACGCCAAGAGACCCAGTACTTC

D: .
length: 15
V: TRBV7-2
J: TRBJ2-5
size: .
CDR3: CASSLVPGYGETQYF
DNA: TGTGCCAGCAGCTTAGTCCCAGGGTATGGAGAGACCCAGTACTTC

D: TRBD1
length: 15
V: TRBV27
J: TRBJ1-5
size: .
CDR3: CASSFLGQGNQPQHF
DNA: TGTGCCAGCAGTTTCCTGGGACAGGGGAATCAGCCCCAGCATTTT

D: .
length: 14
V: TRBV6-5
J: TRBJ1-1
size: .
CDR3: CASTRQLANTEAFF
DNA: TGTGCCAGCACCCGACAGTTGGCGAACACTGAAGCTTTCTTT

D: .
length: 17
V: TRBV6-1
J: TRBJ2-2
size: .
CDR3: CASSEASSIDSTGELFF
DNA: TGTGCCAGCAGTGAAGCCTCTTCGATAGACTCCACCGGGGAGCTGTTTTTT

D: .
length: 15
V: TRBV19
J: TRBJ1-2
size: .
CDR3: CASSLESGTRGGYTF
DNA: TGTGCCAGTAGTTTGGAATCCGGGACAAGGGGTGGCTACACCTTC

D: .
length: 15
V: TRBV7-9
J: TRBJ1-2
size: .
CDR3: CASSLGAGLTYGYTF
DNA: TGTGCCAGCAGCTTAGGTGCAGGGTTGACCTATGGCTACACCTTC

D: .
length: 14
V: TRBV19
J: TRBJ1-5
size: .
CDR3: CASSWSGGNQPQHF
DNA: TGTGCCAGTAGTTGGTCAGGGGGCAATCAGCCCCAGCATTTT

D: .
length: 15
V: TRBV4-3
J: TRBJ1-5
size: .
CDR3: CASSQERHFGQPQHF
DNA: TGCGCCAGCAGCCAAGAGCGACATTTCGGCCAGCCCCAGCATTTT

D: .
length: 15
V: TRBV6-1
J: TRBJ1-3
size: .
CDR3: CASTQGPGRGNTIYF
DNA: TGTGCCAGTACACAGGGCCCAGGAAGAGGAAACACCATATATTTT

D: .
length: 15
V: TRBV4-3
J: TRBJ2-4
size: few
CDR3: CASSQDQSGADIQYF
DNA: TGCGCCAGCAGCCAAGATCAGTCAGGGGCGGACATTCAGTACTTC

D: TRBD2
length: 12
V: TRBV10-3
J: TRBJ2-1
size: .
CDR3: CANSRGGNEQFF
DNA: TGTGCCAACTCGAGGGGAGGGAATGAGCAGTTCTTC

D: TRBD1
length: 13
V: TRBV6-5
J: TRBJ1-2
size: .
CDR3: CASTLGQGDGYTF
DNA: TGTGCCAGCACCTTGGGACAGGGGGATGGCTACACCTTC

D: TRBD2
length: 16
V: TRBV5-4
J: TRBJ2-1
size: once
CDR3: CASSIGTSGVYNEQFF
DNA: TGTGCCAGCAGCATAGGGACTAGCGGAGTCTACAATGAGCAGTTCTTC

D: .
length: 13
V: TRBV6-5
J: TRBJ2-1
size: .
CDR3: CASSYPSGSEQFF
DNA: TGTGCCAGCAGTTACCCCAGCGGTTCGGAGCAGTTCTTC

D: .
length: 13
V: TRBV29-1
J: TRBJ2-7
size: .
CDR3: CSVEVRGTYEQYF
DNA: TGCAGCGTTGAAGTCCGCGGAACCTACGAGCAGTACTTC

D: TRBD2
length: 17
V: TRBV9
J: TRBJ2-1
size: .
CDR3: CASSVVAGPISYNEQFF
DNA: TGTGCCAGCAGCGTAGTAGCGGGACCAATCTCCTACAATGAGCAGTTCTTC

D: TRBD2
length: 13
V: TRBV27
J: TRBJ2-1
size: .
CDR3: CASSFLAGDEQFF
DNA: TGTGCCAGCAGTTTCCTAGCGGGAGATGAGCAGTTCTTC

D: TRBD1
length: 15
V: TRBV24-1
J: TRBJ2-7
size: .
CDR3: CATSDSGQGSYEQYF
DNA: TGTGCCACCAGTGACTCGGGACAGGGGTCCTACGAGCAGTACTTC

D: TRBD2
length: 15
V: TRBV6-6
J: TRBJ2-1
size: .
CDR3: CASRRIAGDYNEQFF
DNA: TGTGCCAGCAGACGCATAGCGGGAGACTACAATGAGCAGTTCTTC

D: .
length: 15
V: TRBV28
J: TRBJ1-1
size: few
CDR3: CASSRYRDQGTEAFF
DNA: TGTGCCAGCAGCCGCTACAGGGATCAAGGCACTGAAGCTTTCTTT

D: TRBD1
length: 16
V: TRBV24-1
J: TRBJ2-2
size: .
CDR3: CATSDSDRGNTGELFF
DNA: TGTGCCACCAGTGATTCGGACAGGGGGAACACCGGGGAGCTGTTTTTT

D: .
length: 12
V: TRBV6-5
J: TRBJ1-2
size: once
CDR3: CASRGGGRGYTF
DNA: TGTGCCAGCAGAGGCGGGGGCAGGGGCTACACCTTC

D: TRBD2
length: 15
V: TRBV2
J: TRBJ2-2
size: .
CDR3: CASSEASGRTGELFF
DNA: TGTGCCAGCAGTGAGGCTAGCGGGAGAACCGGGGAGCTGTTTTTT

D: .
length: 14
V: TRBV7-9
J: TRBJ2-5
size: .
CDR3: CASSSNTIQETQYF
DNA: TGTGCCAGCAGCTCGAACACGATACAAGAGACCCAGTACTTC

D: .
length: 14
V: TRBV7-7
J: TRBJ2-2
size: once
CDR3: CASSLGSRTGELFF
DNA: TGTGCCAGCAGCTTAGGCAGTCGCACGGGGGAGCTGTTTTTT

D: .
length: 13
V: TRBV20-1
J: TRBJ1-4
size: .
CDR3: CSASNRDDEKLFF
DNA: TGCAGTGCTAGTAACAGGGATGATGAAAAACTGTTTTTT

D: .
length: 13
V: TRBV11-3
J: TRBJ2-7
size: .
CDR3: CASSLGPGPEQYF
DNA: TGTGCCAGCAGCCTCGGGCCAGGGCCCGAGCAGTACTTC

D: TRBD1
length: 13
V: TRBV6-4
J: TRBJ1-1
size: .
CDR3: CASSVDRTGEAFF
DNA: TGTGCCAGCAGTGTCGATAGGACAGGAGAAGCTTTCTTT

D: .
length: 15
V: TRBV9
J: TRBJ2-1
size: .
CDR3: CASTISLGPYNEQFF
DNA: TGTGCCAGCACAATCAGCCTGGGGCCTTACAATGAGCAGTTCTTC

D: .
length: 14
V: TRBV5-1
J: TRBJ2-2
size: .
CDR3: CASSFTGIGGELFF
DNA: TGCGCCAGCAGCTTTACAGGTATCGGCGGGGAGCTGTTTTTT

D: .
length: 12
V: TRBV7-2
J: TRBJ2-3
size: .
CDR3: CASSPSTDTQYF
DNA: TGTGCCAGCAGTCCTAGTACAGATACGCAGTATTTT

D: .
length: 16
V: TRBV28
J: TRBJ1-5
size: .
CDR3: CASSLVSSHSRQPQHF
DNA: TGTGCCAGCAGCCTCGTGAGTAGTCACAGCCGTCAGCCCCAGCATTTT

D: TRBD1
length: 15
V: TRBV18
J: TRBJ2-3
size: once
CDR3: CASSPPSGGADTQYF
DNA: TGTGCCAGCTCACCACCTTCAGGGGGCGCAGATACGCAGTATTTT

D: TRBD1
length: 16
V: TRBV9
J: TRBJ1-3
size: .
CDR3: CASSRPGTGDGNTIYF
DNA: TGTGCCAGCAGTAGACCCGGGACAGGGGATGGAAACACCATATATTTT

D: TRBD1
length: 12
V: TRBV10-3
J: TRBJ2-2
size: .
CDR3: CAISTGEGELFF
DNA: TGTGCCATCAGCACAGGGGAAGGGGAGCTGTTTTTT

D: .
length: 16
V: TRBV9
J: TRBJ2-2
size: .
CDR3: CASSVGRLAGTGELFF
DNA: TGTGCCAGCAGCGTAGGTCGTCTAGCTGGCACCGGGGAGCTGTTTTTT

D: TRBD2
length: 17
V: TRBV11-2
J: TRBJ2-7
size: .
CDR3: CASSLQASYAGVGEQYF
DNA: TGTGCCAGCAGCTTACAGGCATCGTACGCGGGAGTGGGCGAGCAGTACTTC

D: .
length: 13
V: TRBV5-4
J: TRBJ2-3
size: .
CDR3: CASSLDEADTQYF
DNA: TGTGCCAGCAGCCTCGACGAGGCAGATACGCAGTATTTT

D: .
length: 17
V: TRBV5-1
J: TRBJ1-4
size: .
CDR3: CASSPTGSLATNEKLFF
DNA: TGCGCCAGCAGCCCGACAGGTTCGCTGGCAACTAATGAAAAACTGTTTTTT

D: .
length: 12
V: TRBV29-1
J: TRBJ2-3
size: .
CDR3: CSVVQGEDTQYF
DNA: TGCAGCGTTGTACAGGGTGAAGATACGCAGTATTTT

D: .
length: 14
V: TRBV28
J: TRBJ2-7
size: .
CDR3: CASSVIGFTYEQYF
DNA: TGTGCCAGCAGTGTTATCGGGTTTACCTACGAGCAGTACTTC

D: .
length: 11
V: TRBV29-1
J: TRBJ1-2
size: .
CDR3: CSVVGYYGYTF
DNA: TGCAGCGTTGTGGGCTACTATGGCTACACCTTC